Below, 32 T cell receptor beta chains from the same sample are listed, as sequenced in a study of blood T cell repertoires in COVID-19. The table came from immunoSEQ multiplex PCR; TCRdb's copy has only in-frame clones and leaves some out. The profile shows under 300,000 clones, about 90% of them singletons. Material: PBMCs or T cells enriched from blood (not recorded which). The receptors were gathered from a woman aged 25 to 39 with acute COVID-19.

This chain uses TRBV29-1 with TRBJ1-1; the match to TRBD1 covers 7 bases. The CDR3 has 11 amino acids. CDR1 SQVTM and CDR2 ANQGSEA come from the germline V gene. V was clipped by 8 bases and J by 4 bases; unmatched bases: 4. The CDR3 coding sequence is TGCAGCTTCTGGACAGGCACTGAAGCTTTCTTT. This sequence encodes CSFWTGTEAFF.

The chain has TRBV6-4 and TRBJ2-6; D perhaps matches TRBD2 (5 bases). Deletions cut 4 bases from V and 1 base from J, with 8 bases between. The CDR3 is 15 amino acids. The germline V gene encodes CDR1 MRHNA and CDR2 SNTAGT. The CDR3 protein is CASSVAGSGANVLTF. In nucleotides, the CDR3 is TGTGCCAGCAGTGTGGCGGGTTCTGGGGCCAACGTCCTGACTTTC.

This CDR3 reads CASSEARGTPNQPQHF. The CDR3 DNA follows: TGTGCCAGCAGTGAAGCGAGGGGGACGCCCAATCAGCCCCAGCATTTT. The V and J genes are TRBV2 and TRBJ1-5; TRBD1 might be the D (6 bases). Germline values: CDR1 SNHLY, CDR2 FYNNEI. V lost 0 bases and J lost 3, with 12 bases in between. The CDR3 spans 16 residues.

This clone was seen just once. V is TRBV5-1 and J is TRBJ2-3, with 11 nucleotides matching TRBD2. V lost 4 bases to trimming and J lost 7 bases; unmatched junction nucleotides: 11. Germline V gives CDR1 SGHRS, CDR2 YFSETQ. The CDR3 sequence is 16 residues long. The CDR3 reads CASSLASGGTPHTQYF. The CDR3 nucleotides are TGCGCCAGCAGCCTTGCTAGCGGGGGGACCCCACATACGCAGTATTTT.

The gene calls are TRBV7-2 and TRBJ1-2; D may be TRBD1 (6 bases). Per germline, CDR1 SGHTA and CDR2 FQGNSA. V lost 6 bases and J lost 2, with 13 bases in between. This CDR3 spans 14 amino acids. This CDR3 is CASRFLTGNYGYTF. The DNA for the CDR3 is TGTGCCAGCAGGTTCCTAACAGGGAACTATGGCTACACCTTC.

The rearrangement joins TRBV11-1 to TRBJ1-6; 9 nucleotides match TRBD1. The V gene end was trimmed by 5 bases and the J gene end by 8 bases; junction bases not matched to a gene: 4. Germline values: CDR1 SGHAT, CDR2 FQDESV (reference sequence). This CDR3 contains 14 residues. The CDR3 nucleotides read TGTGCCAGCAGCGAGGGACAGGGCTATTCACCCCTCCACTTT. Its translation: CASSEGQGYSPLHF.

This chain joins TRBV3-1 (or the pseudogene TRBV3-2) and TRBJ1-1; tentative D call: TRBD1 (5 bases). The length of the CDR3 is 13 residues. Germline-derived CDR1 and CDR2 are LGHDT and YNNKEL (reference sequence). The V gene lost 1 base and the J gene lost 4 bases, with 7 bases spanning the gap. DNA for the CDR3: TGTGCCAGCAGCCAAGGCAGGGCCACTGAAGCTTTCTTT. It codes for CASSQGRATEAFF.

The rearrangement uses TRBV7-3 and TRBJ1-1; a weak D match, TRBD1 (6 bases). CDR1 is SGHTA and CDR2 is FQGTGA in the germline V gene. This CDR3 contains 13 residues. V gave up 5 bases and J gave up 6 bases, with 13 bases separating them. The CDR3 region is CASSTQGGSEAFF. CDR3 nucleotide sequence: TGTGCCAGCAGCACACAGGGTGGATCTGAAGCTTTCTTT.

The gene calls are TRBV28 and TRBJ1-4; 7 positions agree with TRBD1. Germline values: CDR1 MDHEN, CDR2 SYDVKM. With 5 bases clipped from V and 5 bases from J, the junction kept 11 bases outside the gene matches. This CDR3 has 16 amino acids. CDR3 nucleotide sequence: TGTGCCAGCAGTGATAGTCGGACAGGCAAAAATGAAAAACTGTTTTTT. Translation: CASSDSRTGKNEKLFF. Together with reference TRBV28 and TRBJ1-4, the CDR3 gives the full variable domain: DVKVTQSSRYLVKRTGEKVFLECVQDMDHENMFWYRQDPGLGLRLIYFSYDVKMKEKGDIPEGYSVSREKKERFSLILESASTNQTSMYLCASSDSRTGKNEKLFFGSGTQLSVL.

With respect to this clone: Sequence at one end of the junction differs from germline and may be a read error. V gene TRBV6-1 combines with J gene TRBJ1-2, with 8 bases fitting TRBD1. Germline V gene sequence: CDR1 MNHNS, CDR2 SASEGT. The CDR3 has 14 residues. The CDR3 DNA sequence: TGTGCCAGCAGAGAAGCCGGGACAGGATATGGCTACACCTTC. Encoded protein: CASREAGTGYGYTF.

In its sample, this clone was seen once. V usage is TRBV12-3 or TRBV12-4 and J usage is TRBJ1-5; D not resolved. This CDR3 has 13 amino acids. Trimming pared 6 bases from V and 2 bases from J, leaving 8 bases between. CDR3 DNA: TGTGCCAGCAGGGCGGGTCGCAATCAGCCCCAGCATTTT. This gives the protein CASRAGRNQPQHF.

The chain links TRBV19 to TRBJ2-7, with D perhaps TRBD2 (6 bases). CDR3 length: 15 residues. Trimming stripped 9 bases from V and 0 bases from J, with 18 bases between. CDR1 is LNHDA and CDR2 is SQIVND in the germline V gene (reference sequence). The CDR3 loop is CASRDSLMTSYEQYF. In nucleotides, the CDR3 is TGTGCCAGCCGGGACTCCCTTATGACCTCCTACGAGCAGTACTTC.

The rearrangement uses TRBV5-1 and TRBJ2-2, with 9 bases fitting TRBD1. The trim removed 4 bases at V and 7 bases at J, leaving 8 bases unmatched. The CDR3 is 15 residues long. Germline CDR1 SGHRS, CDR2 YFSETQ. CDR3 DNA: TGCGCCAGCAGCCAGAACACAGGGGGCCTCGGGGAGCTGTTTTTT. This translates into CASSQNTGGLGELFF.

The chain couples TRBV9 to TRBJ1-1; 10 nucleotides align to TRBD1. The CDR3 is made up of 14 amino acids. V trimming: 1 base; J trimming: 6 bases; junction bases outside the gene matches: 3. In germline, CDR1 is SGDLS, CDR2 YYNGEE. CDR3 sequence: CASSVRQGAAEAFF. CDR3 DNA sequence: TGTGCCAGCAGCGTAAGACAGGGGGCGGCTGAAGCTTTCTTT.

The gene calls are TRBV28 and TRBJ1-2, with 7 nucleotides matching TRBD1. The CDR3 has 15 residues. The J segment lost 8 bases and the V segment lost 5 bases, leaving 14 bases of the junction unmatched. The germline gives CDR1 MDHEN, CDR2 SYDVKM. CDR3 bases: TGTGCCAGCAGTCCCCCCGACAGGGCATTGATGGGCTACACCTTC. Translated, it gives CASSPPDRALMGYTF.

The V gene is TRBV19, the J gene TRBJ2-3; perhaps TRBD2 as D (6 bases). Trimming took 1 base from V and 2 from J, leaving 19 bases between them. CDR1 and CDR2 (germline): LNHDA, SQIVND (reference sequence). The length of the CDR3 is 18 residues. The CDR3 region has the DNA TGTGCCAGTAGTATAGGCGGGGTCATTGGCCCTTTCACAGATACGCAGTATTTT. This encodes CASSIGGVIGPFTDTQYF.

V and J are TRBV29-1 and TRBJ1-2, with a weak D call TRBD1 (5 bases). V lost 2 bases and J 4 bases, leaving 17 bases between the germline ends. Per the germline V gene, CDR1 is SQVTM and CDR2 is ANQGSEA. The CDR3 spans 15 residues. The CDR3 loop reads CSVEIDGGSRYGYTF. The CDR3, as DNA: TGCAGCGTTGAAATTGATGGGGGGTCCCGCTATGGCTACACCTTC. Full variable domain (rest looked up from reference TRBV29-1 and TRBJ1-2): SAVISQKPSRDICQRGTSLTIQCQVDSQVTMMFWYRQQPGQSLTLIATANQGSEATYESGFVIDKFPISRPNLTFSTLTVSNMSPEDSSIYLCSVEIDGGSRYGYTFGSGTRLTVV.

This clone was found a few times. This chain links TRBV5-5 with TRBJ2-7; 7 nucleotides agree with TRBD1. The CDR3 runs 13 residues. Germline CDR1 and CDR2: SGHKS and YYEKEE (reference sequence). The V gene end was trimmed by 3 bases and the J gene end by 2 bases; junction bases not matched to a gene: 2. In nucleotides, the CDR3 is TGTGCCAGCAGCTCGGACAGGACCTACGAGCAGTACTTC. Translating gives CASSSDRTYEQYF. Looking up the rest from reference TRBV5-5 and TRBJ2-7 gives the full variable domain: DAGVTQSPTHLIKTRGQQVTLRCSPISGHKSVSWYQQVLGQGPQFIFQYYEKEERGRGNFPDRFSARQFPNYSSELNVNALLLGDSALYLCASSSDRTYEQYFGPGTRLTVT.

The rearrangement links TRBV28 to TRBJ2-1; 8 positions match TRBD2. CDR1 is MDHEN, CDR2 SYDVKM, per germline. The CDR3 sequence is 14 residues long. Trimming cost V 9 bases and J 2 bases; bases outside gene matches: 6. The CDR3 protein is CASERELAYNEQFF. The CDR3 nucleotides are TGTGCCAGTGAGCGGGAGTTAGCCTACAATGAGCAGTTCTTC.

As DNA, the CDR3 is TGCGCCAGCAGCACCGGACAGAACACAGATACGCAGTATTTT. Its protein is CASSTGQNTDTQYF. The chain joins TRBV5-1 to TRBJ2-3; D might be TRBD1 (6 bases). Germline CDR1 and CDR2: SGHRS and YFSETQ. The V gene lost 4 bases and the J gene lost 2 bases, with 11 bases spanning the gap. The CDR3 is made up of 14 amino acids.

The chain couples TRBV7-9 to TRBJ2-1; 9 positions agree with TRBD1. Germline lookup yields CDR1 SEHNR and CDR2 FQNEAQ (reference sequence). V was pared by 8 bases and J by 3 bases, with 8 bases of the junction left unmatched. This CDR3 has 15 amino acids. CDR3 in amino acids: CASGAGTGLYNEQFF. The CDR3 DNA follows: TGTGCCAGCGGGGCCGGGACAGGGCTCTACAATGAGCAGTTCTTC.

The chain has TRBV19 and TRBJ2-5; D perhaps matches TRBD2 (5 bases). Germline V gene data show CDR1 as LNHDA and CDR2 as SQIVND (reference sequence). The CDR3 is 14 amino acids. V was trimmed by 5 bases and J by 5 bases, leaving 15 bases between them. CDR3 bases: TGTGCCAGTAGTCCCCGGGTCGGGGTGGAGACCCAGTACTTC. As protein: CASSPRVGVETQYF.

This sequence joins TRBV11-2 and TRBJ2-5; 9 nucleotides match TRBD2. The CDR3 loop spans 14 amino acids. Germline V lookup: CDR1 SGHAT, CDR2 FQNNGV. With 2 bases clipped from V and 4 bases from J, the junction kept 2 bases outside the gene matches. The CDR3 DNA reads as TGTGCCAGCAGCTTAAGCGGGGGGAGAGAGACCCAGTACTTC. This codes for CASSLSGGRETQYF.

The CDR3 DNA follows: TGTGCCAGCAGCGCCGGTCCCGCACCCTCTGGGGCCAACGTCCTGACTTTC. Its protein is CASSAGPAPSGANVLTF. The gene calls are TRBV7-8 and TRBJ2-6; D is unclear. The CDR3 has 17 residues. Germline-derived CDR1 and CDR2 are SGHVS and FQNEAQ. V dropped 5 bases and J dropped 0 bases, with 14 bases sitting between them.

This sequence joins TRBV28 and TRBJ2-7; TRBD2 is a possible D gene (6 bases). The CDR3 is 15 amino acids. Trimming took off 4 bases at V and 1 base at J, with 14 bases between the two ends. The germline V gene has CDR1 MDHEN and CDR2 SYDVKM. CDR3 sequence (DNA): TGTGCCAGCAGTTCCCCGGGACTTTCGTCCTACGAGCAGTACTTC. Translating it yields CASSSPGLSSYEQYF.

The chain is built from TRBV6-2 or TRBV6-3 and TRBJ2-5; maybe TRBD1 (5 bases). V was pared by 5 bases and J by 4 bases, with 14 bases between. Germline V gives CDR1 MNHEY, CDR2 SVGEGT. The CDR3 consists of 14 residues. The chain's CDR3 is CASSRAGYGETQYF. The DNA of the CDR3 is TGTGCCAGCAGTAGAGCAGGGTATGGAGAGACCCAGTACTTC.

This clone was seen just once. For the CDR3, the DNA is TGTGCCAGCAGTACGCCCGGCGGCAATGAGCAGTTCTTC. Its protein product is CASSTPGGNEQFF. The chain carries TRBV11-2 and TRBJ2-1; D call uncertain. The CDR3 is 13 residues long. The V end lost 6 bases, the J end lost 6 bases, and 12 bases lay between the germline ends. CDR1 and CDR2 (germline): SGHAT, FQNNGV.

This clone turned up a few times. The chain employs TRBV5-1 and TRBJ2-3; 13 nucleotides agree with TRBD2. The CDR3 loop spans 19 amino acids. Trimming cost V 4 bases and J 1 base; bases outside gene matches: 12. Germline assignment: CDR1 SGHRS and CDR2 YFSETQ. The CDR3 sequence: CASSPLGLAGALGTDTQYF. In DNA, the CDR3 is TGCGCCAGCAGCCCTCTAGGACTAGCGGGAGCTTTGGGCACAGATACGCAGTATTTT.

This clone was recorded at least ten times. The rearrangement uses TRBV2 and TRBJ1-4, with D maybe TRBD1 (6 bases). This CDR3 is built from 13 residues. The germline CDR1 and CDR2 sequences are SNHLY and FYNNEI. The V gene lost 6 bases and the J gene lost 6 bases, with 11 bases spanning the gap. The CDR3, as DNA: TGTGCCAGCAGCAAACCAGGGGATGAAAAACTGTTTTTT. Protein: CASSKPGDEKLFF.

The CDR3, as DNA: TGTGCCAGCAGCTCATCCGGGACAACAAATTCACCCCTCCACTTT. This gives the protein CASSSSGTTNSPLHF. This chain uses TRBV9 with TRBJ1-6, with a possible D match to TRBD1 (6 bases). The CDR3 length is 15 residues. The V end lost 4 bases, the J end lost 7 bases, and 15 bases lay between the germline ends. Germline loops: CDR1 SGDLS, CDR2 YYNGEE.

V and J are TRBV30 and TRBJ1-1, with a tentative D call TRBD1 (5 bases). V lost 2 bases and J 3 bases, leaving 10 bases between the germline ends. From germline, CDR1 is GTSNPN and CDR2 SVGIG (reference sequence). This CDR3 comprises 13 residues. As DNA, the CDR3 is TGTGCCTGGAGTCGGCAGGGTTACACTGAAGCTTTCTTT. Translation: CAWSRQGYTEAFF. The whole variable domain, filled in from reference TRBV30 and TRBJ1-1, reads SQTIHQWPATLVQPVGSPLSLECTVEGTSNPNLYWYRQAAGRGLQLLFYSVGIGQISSEVPQNLSASRPQDRQFILSSKKLLLSDSGFYLCAWSRQGYTEAFFGQGTRLTVV.

This rearrangement joins TRBV29-1 to TRBJ2-5; 7 bases are a match to TRBD1. CDR1 and CDR2 (germline): SQVTM, ANQGSEA. This CDR3 has 10 amino acids. The ends lost 8 bases at V and 5 bases at J; junction bases unmatched: 2. The CDR3 sequence: CSTGEETQYF. In DNA, the CDR3 is TGCAGCACAGGGGAGGAGACCCAGTACTTC.